The T cell receptor beta chain under discussion was sequenced for a study of siplizumab effects on memory and regulatory T cells. TCR templates, some 93,000 per sample, were assayed. Method: immunoSEQ multiplex PCR; TCRdb's copy keeps in-frame clones and lacks some. The profile shows about 94,000 clones, roughly 94% of them singletons. Germline V gives CDR1 GTSNPN, CDR2 SVGIG (reference sequence). V was trimmed by 3 bases and J by 4 bases, leaving 15 bases between them. This CDR3 contains 14 residues. V is TRBV30 and J is TRBJ1-1, with D uncertain. The receptor was derived from a human donor in good health. Sequenced sample: non-Treg CD4+ T cells sorted from blood. The CDR3 DNA sequence: TGTGCCTGGAGATCGATGATCGGGCCCACTGAAGCTTTCTTT. The encoded protein is CAWRSMIGPTEAFF.